The rows below give T cell receptor beta chains drawn from one sample of a study of blood T cell repertoires in COVID-19. Profiling relied on immunoSEQ multiplex PCR, and the TCRdb table lists in-frame clones only, not all of them. Counted here are about 300,000 clones, approximately 85% occurring once; the ten biggest clones make up roughly 13%. The sample taken for sequencing was peripheral blood. These receptors all stem from a human donor in a cohort sampled during active COVID-19. Both conserved end residues are trimmed from each CDR3. D genes are given only for firm matches.

d_call	v_call	j_call	cdr3_aa
TRBD1	TRBV4-3	TRBJ1-5	ASSQDAGGRGQPQH
TRBD1	TRBV19	TRBJ1-5	ASSIVQFFRDRNQPQH
.	TRBV11-2	TRBJ2-3	ASSFRSPADTQY
.	TRBV3-1/TRBV3-2	TRBJ1-2	ASSQDQYSYGYT
TRBD2	TRBV5-1	TRBJ2-7	ASGIAGGPNEQY
.	TRBV25-1	TRBJ1-2	ASSGYRDGYT
TRBD2	TRBV7-9	TRBJ2-1	ASSLALAGERF
.	TRBV6-6	TRBJ1-2	ASSYGQENYGYT
.	TRBV30	TRBJ1-2	AWSVASGYT
.	TRBV28	TRBJ1-1	ASSLPTRTAF
.	TRBV7-8	TRBJ2-1	ASSLVGQQGRNEQF
.	TRBV5-6	TRBJ2-1	ASSLALSSYNEQF
TRBD2	TRBV24-1	TRBJ2-1	ATSESGRARNEQF
TRBD2	TRBV18	TRBJ2-1	ASSPTAGVLNEQF
TRBD2	TRBV11-2	TRBJ2-7	ASSILAGESYEQY
.	TRBV2	TRBJ2-1	ASNRESSYNEQF
.	TRBV7-8	TRBJ2-7	ASSLRRQSPTYEQY
.	TRBV11-2	TRBJ2-2	ASSLVRTGELF
TRBD1	TRBV2	TRBJ2-5	ASSGDRALETQY
.	TRBV6-5	TRBJ2-2	ASKGDFTGTGELF
TRBD1	TRBV10-3	TRBJ2-5	AISKGQGAFETQY
TRBD2	TRBV5-1	TRBJ2-1	ASSLETSGRGEQF
.	TRBV19	TRBJ1-2	ASSRLYGYT
.	TRBV6-5	TRBJ2-6	ASSYSTASGANVLT
TRBD1	TRBV2	TRBJ2-5	ASSDRGLGGETQY
.	TRBV6-5	TRBJ2-3	ASSYSVAGTDTQY
.	TRBV28	TRBJ1-5	ASSFQGREPQH
TRBD1	TRBV19	TRBJ1-4	ASSTQGATNEKLF
.	TRBV21-1	TRBJ2-7	ASSKVERATYEQY
.	TRBV3-1/TRBV3-2	TRBJ1-2	ASSLTQANYGYT
.	TRBV2	TRBJ1-3	ASSYSGNTIY
.	TRBV5-1	TRBJ2-3	ASSLGTGTDTQY
TRBD1	TRBV28	TRBJ1-1	ASSFGRQGEAF
.	TRBV29-1	TRBJ1-2	SALVGGYT
.	TRBV29-1	TRBJ2-2	SVENLRPGELF
TRBD2	TRBV10-2	TRBJ2-7	ASSASSGSYEQY
TRBD1	TRBV6-5	TRBJ2-3	ASRAQQGTTDTQY
.	TRBV9	TRBJ2-1	ASSVGNGRYNEQF
.	TRBV12-2	TRBJ2-3	ASRLAGIGGKGGNTDTQY
TRBD1	TRBV6-6	TRBJ1-2	ASERTGVTYGYT
TRBD2	TRBV27	TRBJ2-2	ASSRGLAGPGGELF
TRBD1	TRBV7-8	TRBJ2-1	ASQVGTANNEQF
.	TRBV6-1	TRBJ1-2	ASSELGATLYT
.	TRBV5-6	TRBJ2-7	ASSLVAGRTYEQY
.	TRBV2	TRBJ2-7	ASSYFYEQY
.	TRBV15	TRBJ2-2	ATSRASGTRLPGELF
.	TRBV5-1	TRBJ1-1	ASSLGRNTEAF